The subject of this entry is one TCR beta chain. This sample stems from a study of technical replicates of blood from several donors. Libraries were prepared by immunoSEQ multiplex PCR; TCRdb keeps only in-frame clonotypes and omits some of them. The table records approximately 81,000 clones, approximately 80% of them present only once. Germline V gives CDR1 PRHDT, CDR2 FYEKMQ (reference sequence). The CDR3 has 14 amino acids. V was clipped by 5 bases and J by 4 bases; unmatched bases: 6. Sequences were obtained from PBMCs. The sequence derives from a human donor in good health. Some clones in this sample may be carry-over from other donors' samples. The V call is TRBV13, the J call TRBJ2-5; 8 bases match TRBD2. The CDR3 here is CASSHRAGGETQYF. CDR3 coding DNA: TGTGCCAGCAGCCATCGCGCGGGGGGAGAGACCCAGTACTTC.